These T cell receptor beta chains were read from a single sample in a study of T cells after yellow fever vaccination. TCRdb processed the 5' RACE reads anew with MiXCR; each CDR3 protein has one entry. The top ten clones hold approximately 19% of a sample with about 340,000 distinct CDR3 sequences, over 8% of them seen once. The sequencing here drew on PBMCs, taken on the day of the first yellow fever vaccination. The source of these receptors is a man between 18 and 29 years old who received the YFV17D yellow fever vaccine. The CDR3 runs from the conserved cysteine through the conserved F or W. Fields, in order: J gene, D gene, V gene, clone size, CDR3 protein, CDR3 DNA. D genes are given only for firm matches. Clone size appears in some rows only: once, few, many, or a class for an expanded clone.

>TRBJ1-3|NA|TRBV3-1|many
CASSQDPGASRNTIYF
TGTGCCAGCAGCCAAGATCCGGGGGCCTCGAGAAACACCATATATTTT
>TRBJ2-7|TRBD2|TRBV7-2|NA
CASSLGTSGGAYEQYF
TGTGCCAGCAGCTTAGGGACTAGCGGGGGGGCCTACGAGCAGTACTTC
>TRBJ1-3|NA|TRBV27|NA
CASSFSGFGNTIYF
TGTGCCAGCAGTTTCAGTGGGTTTGGAAACACCATATATTTT
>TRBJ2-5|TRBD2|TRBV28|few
CASLTAGEETQYF
TGTGCCAGCTTGACGGCGGGGGAAGAGACCCAGTACTTC
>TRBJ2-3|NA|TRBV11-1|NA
CASSLELPAGRLSTDTQYF
TGTGCCAGCAGCTTAGAGCTACCCGCAGGTCGGCTTAGCACAGATACGCAGTATTTT
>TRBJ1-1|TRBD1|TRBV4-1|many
CASSQGQGIFMNTEAFF
TGCGCCAGCAGCCAAGGACAGGGAATCTTCATGAACACTGAAGCTTTCTTT
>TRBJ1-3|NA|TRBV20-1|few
CSARGPISDAGNTIYF
TGCAGTGCTAGGGGTCCCATATCCGACGCCGGAAACACCATATATTTT
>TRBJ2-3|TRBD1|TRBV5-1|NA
CASSLPGQGLGDTQYF
TGCGCCAGCAGCTTGCCGGGACAGGGCTTGGGAGATACGCAGTATTTT
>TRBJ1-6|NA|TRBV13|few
CASTPGAISPLHF
TGTGCCAGCACCCCGGGTGCCATATCACCCCTCCACTTT
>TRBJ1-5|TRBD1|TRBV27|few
CASSPLVTGVFQPQHF
TGTGCCAGCAGTCCTCTTGTGACAGGGGTTTTCCAGCCCCAGCATTTT
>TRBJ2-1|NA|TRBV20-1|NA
CSAASDRYPYNEQFF
TGCAGTGCTGCCAGCGACAGGTATCCGTACAATGAGCAGTTCTTC
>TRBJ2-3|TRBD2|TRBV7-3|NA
CASSTKRGADTQYF
TGTGCCAGCAGTACCAAGCGGGGGGCAGATACGCAGTATTTT
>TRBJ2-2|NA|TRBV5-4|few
CASSFRGLNTGELFF
TGTGCCAGCAGCTTCCGGGGCTTGAACACCGGGGAGCTGTTTTTT
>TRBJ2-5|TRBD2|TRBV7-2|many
CASSWGTSLQETQYF
TGTGCCAGCAGCTGGGGGACTAGCCTACAAGAGACCCAGTACTTC
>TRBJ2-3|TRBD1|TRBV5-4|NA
CASSGTGGEDTQYF
TGTGCCAGCAGCGGAACAGGGGGCGAAGATACGCAGTATTTT
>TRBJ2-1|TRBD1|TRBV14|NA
CASSSGTGYYNEQFF
TGTGCCAGCAGCTCAGGGACAGGGTACTACAATGAGCAGTTCTTC
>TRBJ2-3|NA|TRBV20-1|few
CSATLAGNTDTQYF
TGCAGTGCCACCTTGGCAGGAAACACAGATACGCAGTATTTT
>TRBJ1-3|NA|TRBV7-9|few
CASRFTGRSGNTIYF
TGTGCCAGCAGATTCACAGGGCGGTCTGGAAACACCATATATTTT
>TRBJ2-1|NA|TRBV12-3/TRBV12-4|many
CASRKQGAGYNEQFF
TGTGCCAGCAGGAAACAGGGAGCTGGCTACAATGAGCAGTTCTTC
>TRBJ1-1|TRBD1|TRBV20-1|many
CSALDREGAEAFF
TGCAGTGCTCTAGACAGGGAGGGAGCTGAAGCTTTCTTT
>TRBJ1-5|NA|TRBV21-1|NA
CASSKGGEGQGNYSNQPQHF
TGTGCCAGCAGCAAAGGAGGGGAGGGACAGGGAAATTATAGCAATCAGCCCCAGCATTTT
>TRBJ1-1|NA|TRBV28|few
CAIYRAGDTEAFF
TGTGCCATATACAGGGCGGGGGACACTGAAGCTTTCTTT
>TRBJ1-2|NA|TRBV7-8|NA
CASSPISGDGYTF
TGTGCCAGCAGTCCGATATCCGGGGATGGCTACACCTTC